This passage covers 27 T cell receptor beta chains from one sample sequenced in a study of blood T cells in healthy people across ages. A second PCR of roughly 7 to 11 cycles used a sample-barcoded 5' primer and a J-beta primer mix. A single record per CDR3 protein comes from TCRdb applying MiXCR to the 5' RACE reads. This sample has hundreds of thousands of distinct CDR3 sequences, with around 54% found just once. The specimen was blood. The origin of the receptors is a man in his 60s in good health.

This clonotype was detected only once. The J gene is TRBJ2-5, the V gene TRBV7-9; TRBD2 is a possible D gene (6 bases). Germline-derived CDR1 and CDR2 are SEHNR and FQNEAQ (reference sequence). V lost 6 bases and J lost 5, with 16 bases in between. This CDR3 contains 14 residues. CDR3 amino acids: CASRPSGGKETQYF. Written as DNA, the CDR3 is TGTGCCAGCAGGCCTTCCGGGGGAAAGGAGACCCAGTACTTC. The variable domain in full, with the rest retrieved from reference TRBV7-9 and TRBJ2-5, is DTGVSQNPRHKITKRGQNVTFRCDPISEHNRLYWYRQTLGQGPEFLTYFQNEAQLEKSRLLSDRFSAERPKGSFSTLEIQRTEQGDSAMYLCASRPSGGKETQYFGPGTRLLVL.

The chain carries TRBV6-6 and TRBJ2-5; the D is unclear. In germline, CDR1 is MNHNY, CDR2 SVGAGI (reference sequence). Trimming left V 8 bases short and J 3 bases short, with 16 bases between. The CDR3 has 14 amino acids. The DNA of the CDR3 is TGTGCCAGCCTATCAGCGTCCAGAAAAGAGACCCAGTACTTC. Its translation: CASLSASRKETQYF.

This clonotype was recorded a few times. The rearrangement links TRBV28 to TRBJ1-4; D gene uncertain. CDR1 is MDHEN, CDR2 SYDVKM, per germline. V lost 7 bases and J 5 bases, leaving 2 bases between the germline ends. The CDR3 runs 10 residues. The CDR3 DNA is TGTGCCAGCAAAAATGAAAAACTGTTTTTT. This sequence encodes CASKNEKLFF.

The chain joins TRBV12-3 or TRBV12-4 to TRBJ2-5, with D possibly being TRBD2 (7 bases). V gave up 3 bases and J gave up 3 bases, with 14 bases separating them. This CDR3 is built from 15 residues. CDR3 loop: CASSFGGGQKETQYF. CDR3 in DNA: TGTGCCAGCAGTTTTGGCGGGGGACAAAAAGAGACCCAGTACTTC.

This clonotype was recorded many times. The rearrangement links TRBV10-2 to TRBJ2-7, with D perhaps TRBD1 (6 bases). The CDR3 covers 15 residues. Germline V CDR1 and CDR2: WSHSY, SAAADI. The V end lost 3 bases, the J end lost 2 bases, and 14 bases lay between the germline ends. CDR3 in amino acids: CASSDSTGSTYEQYF. DNA of the CDR3: TGCGCCAGCAGTGACTCGACAGGCTCTACCTACGAGCAGTACTTC.

This clonotype was seen a handful of times. V and J are TRBV7-9 and TRBJ1-2; D is ambiguous. CDR3 size: 13 residues. Germline V gene lookup returns CDR1 SEHNR and CDR2 FQNEAQ (reference sequence). The V end was cut by 5 bases, the J end by 8 bases, with 15 bases between. The DNA for the CDR3 is TGTGCCAGCAGCCCCACGGTAGGGTTCGGCTACACCTTC. Translated: CASSPTVGFGYTF.

This chain joins TRBV4-2 and TRBJ2-6, with a tentative D call TRBD1 (5 bases). V lost 0 bases to trimming and J lost 3 bases, with 12 bases between them. The germline gives CDR1 LGHNA, CDR2 YNFKEQ. The CDR3 runs 17 residues. Written as DNA, the CDR3 is TGTGCCAGCAGCCAAGAGATAAAGGGGAATGGGGCCAACGTCCTGACTTTC. Its translation is CASSQEIKGNGANVLTF.

V and J are TRBV7-9 and TRBJ1-2, with a weak D call TRBD1 (6 bases). V dropped 6 bases and J dropped 5 bases, with 19 bases sitting between them. The CDR3 contains 15 residues. Germline V CDR1 and CDR2: SEHNR, FQNEAQ (reference sequence). The CDR3 coding sequence is TGTGCCAGCAGTCGAGACGTTAGGGGGGCATATGGCTACACCTTC. Translated, it gives CASSRDVRGAYGYTF.

V is TRBV10-3 and J is TRBJ2-5; D possibly corresponds to TRBD2 (6 bases). This CDR3 spans 13 amino acids. V lost 4 bases and J lost 5, with 11 bases in between. Per germline, CDR1 ENHRY and CDR2 SYGVKD. CDR3 nucleotide sequence: TGTGCCATCAGTGCTGGCGGGGTGGAGACCCAGTACTTC. This sequence encodes CAISAGGVETQYF.

The rearrangement uses TRBV27 and TRBJ2-1; 7 nucleotides line up with TRBD2. The CDR3 is made up of 15 amino acids. Germline V gene lookup returns CDR1 MNHEY and CDR2 SMNVEV (reference sequence). The V segment lost 4 bases and the J segment 1 base; nucleotides outside the gene matches: 4. The CDR3 region is CASSWRGTSYNEQFF. The CDR3 coding sequence is TGTGCCAGCAGTTGGCGGGGGACGTCCTACAATGAGCAGTTCTTC.

V and J are TRBV6-5 and TRBJ2-7; D is uncertain. Matching the DNA end better, TRBJ2-5 makes the J call doubtful. CDR1 and CDR2 from the germline V gene are MNHEY and SVGAGI. This CDR3 has 14 residues. CDR3 coding DNA: TGTGCCAGCAGAACCCCGGACGCACGGGAGACCCAGTACTTC. As protein: CASRTPDARETQYF.

A word on this clonotype: Since a much larger clone is just one base distant, this may be a read error. The DNA for the CDR3 is TGTGCCAGCAGTGGCAGGGGGGCCGGAGATGCGCAGTATTTT. This sequence encodes CASSGRGAGDAQYF. The rearrangement links TRBV12-3 or TRBV12-4 to TRBJ2-3; TRBD1 might be the D (7 bases). The CDR3 runs 14 residues.

The CDR3 here is CASSAGPSRWEQYF. The CDR3 region has the DNA TGTGCCAGCAGTGCCGGACCAAGTCGGTGGGAGCAGTACTTC. The chain links TRBV6-1 to TRBJ2-5; possibly TRBD2 for D (5 bases). Germline loops: CDR1 MNHNS, CDR2 SASEGT. The CDR3 is 14 amino acids. Trimming left V 4 bases short and J 11 bases short, with 20 bases between.

V and J are TRBV29-1 and TRBJ2-3; D is perhaps TRBD1 (5 bases). CDR3 length: 12 residues. Germline CDR1 and CDR2: SQVTM and ANQGSEA. V was pared by 5 bases and J by 6 bases, with 12 bases between. The DNA of the CDR3 is TGCAGCGTTTACAGGATAGGTGATACGCAGTATTTT. Residues: CSVYRIGDTQYF.

The genes are TRBV2 and TRBJ2-7; D unclear. CDR3 size: 8 residues. The germline CDR1 and CDR2 sequences are SNHLY and FYNNEI. The V and J ends lost 11 bases and 9 bases respectively, with 8 bases between them. The CDR3 bases are TGTGCCTCCCCCGGGCAGTACTTC. It yields the protein CASPGQYF. The whole variable domain, remainder taken from reference TRBV2 and TRBJ2-7, is EPEVTQTPSHQVTQMGQEVILRCVPISNHLYFYWYRQILGQKVEFLVSFYNNEISEKSEIFDDQFSVERPDGSNFTLKIRSTKLEDSAMYFCASPGQYFGPGTRLTVT.

This clonotype was observed a handful of times. The rearrangement uses TRBV6-2 or TRBV6-3 and TRBJ2-7; no reliable D call. The CDR3 is 15 residues long. The V and J ends lost 2 bases and 0 bases respectively, with 11 bases between them. The V gene's germline CDR1 is MNHEY and CDR2 SVGEGT. The CDR3 loop reads CASSYGGLSSYEQYF. The CDR3 DNA is TGTGCCAGCAGTTACGGTGGGCTGAGCTCCTACGAGCAGTACTTC.

This clonotype turned up a few times. The chain recombines TRBV4-1 with TRBJ2-1, with TRBD2 matching 7 bases. V was pared by 4 bases and J by 5 bases, with 14 bases of the junction left unmatched. Germline CDR1 is MGHRA and CDR2 is YSYEKL. CDR3 length equals 17 residues. The CDR3 nucleotides are TGCGCCAGCAGCCTGCAAAACCTGGCGGGGGTGAACAATGAGCAGTTCTTC. Its protein product is CASSLQNLAGVNNEQFF.

The gene calls are TRBV7-9 and TRBJ1-3; no firm D call. Germline V gives CDR1 SEHNR, CDR2 FQNEAQ (reference sequence). Trimming pared 2 bases from V and 3 bases from J, leaving 11 bases between. The CDR3 has 15 amino acids. The CDR3 spells CASSLRGSSGNTIYF. The CDR3 nucleotides are TGTGCCAGCAGCTTACGAGGTAGTAGTGGAAACACCATATATTTT.

The genes are TRBV20-1 and TRBJ1-2; no clear D. The CDR3 sequence is 18 residues long. Germline V gene data show CDR1 as DFQATT and CDR2 as SNEGSKA (reference sequence). With 0 bases removed from V and 0 bases from J, the gap between germline ends came to 20 bases. Here the CDR3 reads CSARDRRAGTGTNYGYTF. CDR3 bases: TGCAGTGCTAGAGATCGCCGGGCGGGAACCGGTACTAACTATGGCTACACCTTC.

The CDR3 is CASSATTGVYGYTF. The CDR3 DNA is TGTGCCAGCAGTGCAACAACAGGGGTCTATGGCTACACCTTC. The chain has TRBV25-1 and TRBJ1-2; 7 nucleotides agree with TRBD1. With V trimmed by 4 bases and J by 4 bases, 6 bases remained unmatched. Germline CDR1 reads MGHDK; CDR2 reads SYGVNS. The CDR3 totals 14 residues.

The chain links TRBV6-6 to TRBJ1-2; no definite D call. The germline gives CDR1 MNHNY, CDR2 SVGAGI (reference sequence). Trimming took off 2 bases at V and 0 bases at J, with 13 bases between the two ends. CDR3 length: 16 residues. CDR3 nucleotide sequence: TGTGCCAGCAGTTACAACCCAGACACGTCTAACTATGGCTACACCTTC. Translation gives CASSYNPDTSNYGYTF.

This chain joins TRBV20-1 and TRBJ2-3; D gene ambiguous. V was trimmed by 4 bases and J by 5 bases, leaving 7 bases between them. Germline-derived CDR1 and CDR2 are DFQATT and SNEGSKA (reference sequence). The CDR3 runs to 11 residues. CDR3 region: CSANAQDTQYF. DNA for the CDR3: TGCAGTGCTAACGCGCAAGATACGCAGTATTTT.

V and J are TRBV5-1 and TRBJ2-1; D gene ambiguous. CDR1 is SGHRS, CDR2 YFSETQ, per germline. V was shortened by 0 bases and J by 10 bases, with 8 bases between the two germline ends. The CDR3 is 12 residues long. The CDR3 bases are TGCGCCAGCAGCTTGGTAGGGTGGGAGCAGTTCTTC. Amino acid sequence: CASSLVGWEQFF.

The chain is built from TRBV27 and TRBJ2-4; D unclear. The CDR3 is made up of 15 amino acids. CDR1 is MNHEY and CDR2 is SMNVEV in the germline V gene (reference sequence). Trimming cost V 6 bases and J 2 bases, with 14 bases left between them. CDR3 residues: CASSLTATTKNIQYF. CDR3 bases: TGTGCCAGCAGCTTAACTGCTACTACCAAAAACATTCAGTACTTC.

The chain couples TRBV11-2 to TRBJ1-4, with 9 nucleotides matching TRBD1. J was trimmed by 3 bases and V by 5 bases; bases with no gene match: 10. This CDR3 region has 17 residues. The germline gives CDR1 SGHAT, CDR2 FQNNGV. CDR3 in DNA: TGTGCCAGCAGCAAACAGGGGGCGACCTGGGCTAATGAAAAACTGTTTTTT. Its protein product is CASSKQGATWANEKLFF. Using reference TRBV11-2 and TRBJ1-4 for the parts outside the CDR3, the full variable domain is EAGVAQSPRYKIIEKRQSVAFWCNPISGHATLYWYQQILGQGPKLLIQFQNNGVVDDSQLPKDRFSAERLKGVDSTLKIQPAKLEDSAVYLCASSKQGATWANEKLFFGSGTQLSVL.

The chain has TRBV5-1 and TRBJ2-3; D gene unclear. The V end was cut by 0 bases, the J end by 0 bases, with 11 bases between. The CDR3 length is 16 residues. CDR1 and CDR2 (germline): SGHRS, YFSETQ. CDR3 loop: CASSLAAQTSTDTQYF. In nucleotides, the CDR3 is TGCGCCAGCAGCTTGGCGGCGCAGACTAGCACAGATACGCAGTATTTT.

This clonotype was observed many times. The chain employs TRBV10-3 and TRBJ2-3, with no clear D. V lost 2 bases and J lost 3, with 9 bases in between. Germline V gene lookup returns CDR1 ENHRY and CDR2 SYGVKD. The CDR3 extends over 14 amino acids. This chain's CDR3 is CAISEQAPTDTQYF. The CDR3 coding sequence is TGTGCCATCAGTGAGCAGGCACCTACAGATACGCAGTATTTT.